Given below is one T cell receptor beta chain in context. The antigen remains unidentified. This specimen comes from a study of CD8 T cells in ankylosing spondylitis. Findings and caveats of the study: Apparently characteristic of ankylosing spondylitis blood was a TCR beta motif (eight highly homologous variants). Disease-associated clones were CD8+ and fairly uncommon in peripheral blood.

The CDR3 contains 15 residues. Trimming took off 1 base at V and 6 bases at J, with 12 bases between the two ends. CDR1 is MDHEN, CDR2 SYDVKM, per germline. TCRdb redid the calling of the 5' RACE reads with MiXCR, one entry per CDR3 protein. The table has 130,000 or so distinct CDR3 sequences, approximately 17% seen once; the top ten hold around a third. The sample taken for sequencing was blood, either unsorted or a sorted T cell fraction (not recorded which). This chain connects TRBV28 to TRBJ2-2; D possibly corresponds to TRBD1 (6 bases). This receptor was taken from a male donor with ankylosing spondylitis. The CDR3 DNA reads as TGTGCCAGCAGTTTATTCGGCAGGGGCGCCGGGGAGCTGTTTTTT. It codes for CASSLFGRGAGELFF.